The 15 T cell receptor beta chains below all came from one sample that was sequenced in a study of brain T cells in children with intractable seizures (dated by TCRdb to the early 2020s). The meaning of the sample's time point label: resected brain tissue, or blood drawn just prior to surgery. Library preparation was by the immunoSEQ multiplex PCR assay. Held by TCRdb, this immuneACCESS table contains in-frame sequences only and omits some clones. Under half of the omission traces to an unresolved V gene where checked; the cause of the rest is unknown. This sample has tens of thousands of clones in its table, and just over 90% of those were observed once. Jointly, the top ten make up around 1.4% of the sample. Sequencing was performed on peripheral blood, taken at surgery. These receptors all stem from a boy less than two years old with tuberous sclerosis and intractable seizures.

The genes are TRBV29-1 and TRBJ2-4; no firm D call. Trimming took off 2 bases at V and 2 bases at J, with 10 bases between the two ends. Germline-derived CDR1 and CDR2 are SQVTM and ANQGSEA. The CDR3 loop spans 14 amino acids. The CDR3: CSVERPRSKNIQYF. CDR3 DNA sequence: TGCAGCGTTGAACGCCCGCGATCCAAAAACATTCAGTACTTC.

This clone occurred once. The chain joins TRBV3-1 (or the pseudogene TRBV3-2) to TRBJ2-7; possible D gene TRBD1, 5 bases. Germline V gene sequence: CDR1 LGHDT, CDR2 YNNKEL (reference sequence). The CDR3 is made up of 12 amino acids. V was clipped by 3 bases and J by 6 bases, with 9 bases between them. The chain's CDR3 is CASSHTQGEQYF. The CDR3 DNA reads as TGTGCCAGCAGCCACACCCAGGGCGAGCAGTACTTC.

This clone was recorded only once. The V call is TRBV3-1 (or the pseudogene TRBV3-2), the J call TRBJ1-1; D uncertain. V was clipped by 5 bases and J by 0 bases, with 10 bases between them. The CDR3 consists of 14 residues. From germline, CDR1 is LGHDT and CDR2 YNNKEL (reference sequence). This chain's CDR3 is CASSGKWMNTEAFF. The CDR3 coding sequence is TGTGCCAGCAGCGGCAAGTGGATGAACACTGAAGCTTTCTTT.

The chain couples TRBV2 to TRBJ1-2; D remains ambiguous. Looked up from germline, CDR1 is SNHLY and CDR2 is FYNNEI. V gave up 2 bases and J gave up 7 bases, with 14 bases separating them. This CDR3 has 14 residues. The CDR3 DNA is TGTGCCAGCAGTGAACTTTGGGGTTTCGGTGGCTACACCTTC. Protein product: CASSELWGFGGYTF.

The CDR3 coding sequence is TGCGCCAGCAGCTTGGAAGGGGTCCCGAATTCACCCCTCCACTTT. It specifies CASSLEGVPNSPLHF. The chain combines TRBV5-1 with TRBJ1-6, with a tentative D call TRBD1 (5 bases). Trimming took 0 bases from V and 7 from J, leaving 11 bases between them. From germline, CDR1 is SGHRS and CDR2 YFSETQ. The CDR3 consists of 15 residues.

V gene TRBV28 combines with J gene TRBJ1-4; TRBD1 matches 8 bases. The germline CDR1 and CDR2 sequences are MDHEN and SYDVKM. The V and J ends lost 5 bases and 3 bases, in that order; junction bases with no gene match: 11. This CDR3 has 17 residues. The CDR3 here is CASSPETGDSSNEKLFF. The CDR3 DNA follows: TGTGCCAGCAGTCCGGAGACAGGGGACAGCTCTAATGAAAAACTGTTTTTT.

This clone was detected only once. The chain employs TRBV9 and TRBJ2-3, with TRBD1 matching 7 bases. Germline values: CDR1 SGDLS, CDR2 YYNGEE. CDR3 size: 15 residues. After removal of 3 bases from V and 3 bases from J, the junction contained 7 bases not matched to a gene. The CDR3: CASSARDSLTDTQYF. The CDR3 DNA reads TGTGCCAGCAGCGCACGGGACAGCCTGACAGATACGCAGTATTTT.

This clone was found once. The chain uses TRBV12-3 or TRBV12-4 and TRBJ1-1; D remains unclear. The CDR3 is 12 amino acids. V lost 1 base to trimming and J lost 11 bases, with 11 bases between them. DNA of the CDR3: TGTGCCAGCAGTTTAGGACCCTCGAGGGCTTTCTTT. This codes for CASSLGPSRAFF.

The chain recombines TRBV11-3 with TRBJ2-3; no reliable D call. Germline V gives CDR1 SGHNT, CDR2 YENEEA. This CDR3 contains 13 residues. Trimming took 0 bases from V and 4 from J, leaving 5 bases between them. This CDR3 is CASSLDWADTQYF. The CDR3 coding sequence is TGTGCCAGCAGCTTAGACTGGGCAGATACGCAGTATTTT.

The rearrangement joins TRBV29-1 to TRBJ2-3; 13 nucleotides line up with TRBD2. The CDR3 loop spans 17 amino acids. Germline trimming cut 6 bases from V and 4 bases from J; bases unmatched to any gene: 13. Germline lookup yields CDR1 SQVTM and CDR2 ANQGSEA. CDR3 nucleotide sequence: TGCAGCGTGGCCACTAGCGGGAGGGCCAATAGGGCAGATACGCAGTATTTT. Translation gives CSVATSGRANRADTQYF.

Here the CDR3 DNA reads TGTGCCAGCAGCACCCGATGGGGGAGCGGGGTAAGCTCCTACGAGCAGTACTTC. It translates to CASSTRWGSGVSSYEQYF. V and J are TRBV13 and TRBJ2-7; 7 nucleotides agree with TRBD2. This CDR3 contains 18 residues. V shed 5 bases and J 0 bases; nucleotides not matched to a gene: 16. Germline V CDR1 and CDR2: PRHDT, FYEKMQ (reference sequence).

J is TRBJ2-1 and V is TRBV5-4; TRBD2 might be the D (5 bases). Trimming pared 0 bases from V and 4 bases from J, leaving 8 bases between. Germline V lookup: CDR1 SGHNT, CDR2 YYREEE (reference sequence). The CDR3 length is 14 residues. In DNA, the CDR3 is TGTGCCAGCAGCTTGGGAGGGATTTACAATGAGCAGTTCTTC. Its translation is CASSLGGIYNEQFF.

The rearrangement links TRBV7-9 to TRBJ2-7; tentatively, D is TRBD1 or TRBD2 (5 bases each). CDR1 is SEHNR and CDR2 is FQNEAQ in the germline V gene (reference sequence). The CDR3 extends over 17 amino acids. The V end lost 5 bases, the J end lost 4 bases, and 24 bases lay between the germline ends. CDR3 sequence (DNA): TGTGCCAGCAGCCGAGGGGCCCTCAGGACCGCTCCGTACGAGCAGTACTTC. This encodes CASSRGALRTAPYEQYF.

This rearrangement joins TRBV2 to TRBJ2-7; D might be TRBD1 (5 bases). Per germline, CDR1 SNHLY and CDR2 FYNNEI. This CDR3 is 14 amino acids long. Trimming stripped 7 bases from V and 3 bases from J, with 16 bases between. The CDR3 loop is CASKAAQALYEQYF. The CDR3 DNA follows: TGTGCCAGCAAGGCGGCACAGGCCCTCTACGAGCAGTACTTC.

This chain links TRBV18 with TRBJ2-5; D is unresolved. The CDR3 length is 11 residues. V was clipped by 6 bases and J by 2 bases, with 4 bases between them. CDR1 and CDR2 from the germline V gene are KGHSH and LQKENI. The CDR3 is CASSIQETQYF. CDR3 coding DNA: TGTGCCAGCTCTATTCAAGAGACCCAGTACTTC.